The clone carrying this T cell receptor beta chain was picked up one time. The antigen remains unidentified. These data belong to a study of glioma-infiltrating T cells. Study-wide findings and caveats: Non-neoplastic patients had below-expected tissue-blood divergence, while all gliomas exceeded expectation. Tissue and blood shared very few CDR3 sequences.

Amplification of TCR alpha and beta CDR3 regions from RNA used iRepertoire nested multiplex PCR. For one-step reverse transcription and amplification, about 90-400 ng of tissue mRNA or PBMC total RNA was used. TCRdb re-analysed the multiplex PCR reads in MiXCR, keeping a single row per CDR3 protein. The repertoire holds about 130,000 distinct CDR3 sequences, with around a quarter as singletons. Germline V CDR1 and CDR2: SNHLY, FYNNEI. This CDR3 comprises 14 residues. After removal of 7 bases from V and 3 bases from J, the junction contained 7 bases not matched to a gene. The V call is TRBV2, the J call TRBJ1-1, with 8 bases identical to TRBD1. The TCR comes from a human donor with low-grade glioma or glioblastoma, undergoing nonglioma brain surgery, or in good health (not recorded which). Sequences were obtained from glioma tissue, nonneoplastic brain tissue, or PBMCs (not recorded which). In nucleotides, the CDR3 is TGTGCCAGCAAAAGACAGGGGAGGGACACTGAAGCTTTCTTT. Translating it yields CASKRQGRDTEAFF.